The rows below give T cell receptor beta chains drawn from one sample of a study of early T cells in non-severe SARS-CoV-2 infection. TCRdb redid the calling of the 5' RACE reads with MiXCR, one entry per CDR3 protein. The repertoire holds about 31,000 distinct CDR3 sequences, with approximately 6% as singletons. Sequenced input: whole blood. These receptors came from an adult who was a healthcare worker with PCR-confirmed SARS-CoV-2 infection or an uninfected control (not recorded which). Each CDR3 is given with its conserved first and last residue. The D gene is left open where the match is weak. Size is omitted from some rows. Given values are once, few, many or a class for expanded clones.

v_gene	j_gene	abundance	d_gene	CDR3nt	CDR3aa
TRBV4-1	TRBJ1-4	medium-sized	-	TGCGCCAGCAGCCACGGAGGGACGGTCGCAACTAATGAAAAACTGTTTTTT	CASSHGGTVATNEKLFF
TRBV7-6	TRBJ2-5	many	TRBD2	TGTGCCAGCAGCTCCACTAGCGGTCAAGAGACCCAGTACTTC	CASSSTSGQETQYF
TRBV19	TRBJ2-2	-	-	TGTGCCAGTAGTATAAGTTTGAGTTTTTACGAGGTGACGGACACCGGGGAGCTGTTTTTT	CASSISLSFYEVTDTGELFF
TRBV9	TRBJ1-6	many	-	TGTGCCAGCAGCCCCTCCGACATCTATAATTCACCCCTCCACTTT	CASSPSDIYNSPLHF
TRBV5-1	TRBJ2-2	few	-	TGCGCCAGCAGCGTCCCAGTCGGCACCGGGGAGCTGTTTTTT	CASSVPVGTGELFF
TRBV7-2	TRBJ2-3	few	-	TGTGCCAGTACGGGGCTGGTCTCAAGTACGCAGTATTTT	CASTGLVSSTQYF
TRBV20-1	TRBJ2-5	many	-	TGCAGCGGTACTAGCCTCGAGGAGACCCAGTACTTC	CSGTSLEETQYF
TRBV20-1	TRBJ1-5	many	TRBD1	TGCAGTGCTAGGAACGACAGGGAGATCGGTCAGCCCCAGCATTTT	CSARNDREIGQPQHF
TRBV6-2/TRBV6-3	TRBJ2-2	many	TRBD1	TGTGCCAGCAGGGTGGACAGGGTGAACGGGGAGCTGTTTTTT	CASRVDRVNGELFF
TRBV20-1	TRBJ1-2	-	-	TGCAGTGCTAACAATGACAGGAACTATGGCTACACCTTC	CSANNDRNYGYTF
TRBV7-8	TRBJ2-5	-	-	TGTGCCAGCAGCCGGGGGACAGTGAGAGGGCAAGAGACCCAGTACTTC	CASSRGTVRGQETQYF
TRBV11-1	TRBJ2-5	many	-	TGTGCCAGCAGCCCCCGCAGGGCCAAGGCTCAAGAGACCCAGTACTTC	CASSPRRAKAQETQYF
TRBV28	TRBJ2-7	-	-	TGTGCCAGCAGCCAATACTACGAGCAGTACTTC	CASSQYYEQYF
TRBV7-3	TRBJ2-5	-	TRBD2	TGTGCCAGCAGCTTAATAGGGCGGGGCGGACTAGCAGGCCGGCAGTACTTC	CASSLIGRGGLAGRQYF
TRBV14	TRBJ2-7	many	TRBD1	TGTGCCAGCAGCCAAGATAGGCGATGGGGACAGGGGTTCGCCTACGAGCAGTACTTC	CASSQDRRWGQGFAYEQYF
TRBV27	TRBJ2-7	many	-	TGTGCCAGCAGTGTTTACTTGGGCTACGAGCAGTACTTC	CASSVYLGYEQYF
TRBV10-3	TRBJ1-1	many	-	TGTGCCATCAGTGAGTCGGGGGCAGGGCGTGAAGCTTTCTTT	CAISESGAGREAFF
TRBV11-2	TRBJ2-7	few	-	TGTGCCAGCAGCTTATTAGGGACACCGTACGAGCAGTACTTC	CASSLLGTPYEQYF
TRBV5-1	TRBJ1-1	many	-	TGCGCCAGCAGCTTGGAAGTGGGGGCGAACACTGAAGCTTTCTTT	CASSLEVGANTEAFF
TRBV13	TRBJ2-1	many	-	TGTGCCAGCAGCTTACTATCCCTTTACGTCGGCAATGAGCAGTTCTTC	CASSLLSLYVGNEQFF
TRBV20-1	TRBJ2-2	-	-	TGCAGTGCTACAACGGACACCGGGGAGCTGTTTTTT	CSATTDTGELFF
TRBV6-6	TRBJ1-4	many	TRBD1	TGTGCCAGCCTGGGACAGGTTAACGAAAAACTGTTTTTT	CASLGQVNEKLFF
TRBV20-1	TRBJ2-7	many	-	TGCAGTGCTAGAAAACTAGACAGCCCCTCCGCTTACGAGCAGTACTTC	CSARKLDSPSAYEQYF
TRBV28	TRBJ2-7	many	-	TGTGCCAGCAGTGGAAACGAGCAGTACTTC	CASSGNEQYF
TRBV19	TRBJ2-3	many	-	TGTGCCAGTAAGGACCGGAACACAGATACGCAGTATTTT	CASKDRNTDTQYF
TRBV7-9	TRBJ1-4	-	-	TGTGCCAGCAGCTTAGGTGAAGGGGTTGGAGAAAAACTGTTTTTT	CASSLGEGVGEKLFF
TRBV4-1	TRBJ1-1	medium-sized	-	TGCGCCAGCAGCCAAGATGAAGGCACTGAAGCTTTCTTT	CASSQDEGTEAFF
TRBV24-1	TRBJ1-1	many	-	TGTGCCACCAGTGATGGAGGGCTGAACACTGAAGCTTTCTTT	CATSDGGLNTEAFF
TRBV18	TRBJ2-2	-	-	TGTGCCAGCTCAGCGGGACCCAGCAGAGGAACGAACACCGGGGAGCTGTTTTTT	CASSAGPSRGTNTGELFF
TRBV5-1	TRBJ2-1	few	-	TGCGCCAGCAGCTTGACTAGGCCCAATGAGCAGTTCTTC	CASSLTRPNEQFF
TRBV24-1	TRBJ2-2	many	TRBD1	TGTGCCACCAGTGACCCTGGAAGACAGGGACCAAACACCGGGGAGCTGTTTTTT	CATSDPGRQGPNTGELFF
TRBV7-3	TRBJ1-6	-	TRBD1	TGTGCCAGCAGCCGGACAGGAGTTCCTGGGGATTCACCCCTCCATTTT	CASSRTGVPGDSPLHF
TRBV20-1	TRBJ2-1	many	TRBD2	TGCAGTGCTAGAGCGGGAGGGCGAGTATACAATGAGCAGTTCTTC	CSARAGGRVYNEQFF
TRBV20-1	TRBJ2-5	-	TRBD2	TGCAGTGCTAGCTTGGGGGGACTAGCGGTTCAAGAGACCCAGTACTTC	CSASLGGLAVQETQYF
TRBV11-2	TRBJ2-2	few	-	TGTGCCAGCAGCTCGCAGAGGGGAAGGCGTACCGGGGAGCTGTTTTTT	CASSSQRGRRTGELFF
TRBV20-1	TRBJ2-2	-	TRBD2	TGCAGTGCTAGAGATATGGCTAGCGGGAAGACGGTCACCGGGGAGCTGTTTTTT	CSARDMASGKTVTGELFF
TRBV19	TRBJ1-5	many	-	TGTGCCAGTACCCTCACCCGGGTCTCTACTAATCAGCCCCAGCATTTT	CASTLTRVSTNQPQHF
TRBV13	TRBJ1-1	many	TRBD1	TGTGCCAGCAAGGGACAGATGAACACTGAAGCTTTCTTT	CASKGQMNTEAFF
TRBV28	TRBJ2-7	-	-	TGTGCCAGCACCCCCCCCCCAGGGTACGAGCAGTACTTC	CASTPPPGYEQYF
TRBV10-1	TRBJ2-7	many	-	TGCGCCAGCAGTCCAGGGTTCTCCTACGAGCAGTACTTC	CASSPGFSYEQYF
TRBV5-1	TRBJ2-2	few	-	TGCGCCAGCAGCTCTACAGTGAACACCGGGGAGCTGTTTTTT	CASSSTVNTGELFF
TRBV28	TRBJ1-3	few	-	TGTGCCAGCAACTCAGGGGCTGGAAACACCATATATTTT	CASNSGAGNTIYF
TRBV12-2	TRBJ2-5	-	-	TGTGCAAGTCTCGCGGGCTGCGGGGGAGAGACCCAGTACTTC	CASLAGCGGETQYF
TRBV2	TRBJ1-3	few	-	TGTGCCAGCAGTTCCGGATTAGGTGGGGACACCATATATTTT	CASSSGLGGDTIYF
TRBV6-2/TRBV6-3	TRBJ2-1	many	-	TGTGCCAGCAGTTACTCTCGGGGGCCCTACAATGAGCAGTTCTTC	CASSYSRGPYNEQFF